These 16 T cell receptor beta chains were sequenced from one sample in a study of monozygotic twins with inflammatory bowel disease. With the 5' RACE reads reprocessed, TCRdb shows one record per CDR3 protein and no DNA. The sample has more than 300,000 distinct CDR3 sequences. Sequenced input: blood. The receptors come from a human donor with ulcerative colitis or Crohn's disease, or a healthy co-twin of an affected twin (not recorded which).

CDR3 sequence reads: CASSSDRTTGELFF. V and J are TRBV12-3 or TRBV12-4 and TRBJ2-2; without DNA, the TCRdb call of TRBD1 cannot be checked. The CDR3 is 14 amino acids.

The rearrangement joins TRBV5-1 to TRBJ1-4. CDR1 and CDR2 (germline): SGHRS, YFSETQ. This CDR3 comprises 15 residues. This CDR3 reads CASSLVPNNDEKLFF.

V usage is TRBV20-1 and J usage is TRBJ1-5. In germline, CDR1 is DFQATT, CDR2 SNEGSKA (reference sequence). This CDR3 contains 12 residues. CDR3 sequence reads: CSARGGNQPQHF.

V and J are TRBV27 and TRBJ2-1; lacking DNA, the TRBD1 call made by TCRdb goes unchecked. The germline CDR1 and CDR2 sequences are MNHEY and SMNVEV (reference sequence). This CDR3 comprises 15 residues. CDR3 amino acids: CASTRGWSAVNEQFF.

V gene TRBV27 combines with J gene TRBJ1-3; no DNA is available, so the TRBD1 call from TCRdb remains unchecked. This CDR3 comprises 14 residues. From germline, CDR1 is MNHEY and CDR2 SMNVEV (reference sequence). The CDR3 loop reads CASSSLTGGNTIYF.

The chain joins TRBV12-3 or TRBV12-4 to TRBJ2-3; TCRdb indicates TRBD1, and absent DNA this call remains unverified. The CDR3 sequence is 14 residues long. CDR3 protein: CASAKTGLTDTQYF.

The genes are TRBV12-5 and TRBJ2-2; the TCRdb D gene call, TRBD1, has no DNA to confirm it. The CDR3 extends over 17 amino acids. The germline V gene has CDR1 LGHNT and CDR2 FRNRAP. CDR3 in amino acids: CASGLSVGTGALRELFF.

The CDR3 loop reads CASSHGSGLGAFF. The rearrangement links TRBV6-5 to TRBJ1-1; TCRdb's assignment of TRBD1 cannot be checked, as there is no DNA. Germline V CDR1 and CDR2: MNHEY, SVGAGI. The CDR3 consists of 13 residues.

Here the CDR3 reads CASSPLWGEANEQYF. The V call is TRBV18, the J call TRBJ2-7; lacking DNA, the TRBD1 call made by TCRdb goes unchecked. The CDR3 has 15 amino acids. CDR1 is KGHSH, CDR2 LQKENI, per germline.

The chain links TRBV15 to TRBJ2-3; the D call of TRBD1 rests on TCRdb alone, since no DNA is present to check it. Germline-derived CDR1 and CDR2 are LNHNV and YYDKDF (reference sequence). This CDR3 comprises 15 residues. CDR3 protein: CATSSAGTGKYTQYF.

The gene calls are TRBV7-2 and TRBJ1-2; TCRdb outputs TRBD1, but without DNA this stays unchecked. The CDR3 sequence is 13 residues long. The V gene's germline CDR1 is SGHTA and CDR2 FQGNSA. The CDR3 loop is CASSLDRDDGYTF.

The gene calls are TRBV9 and TRBJ2-1. This CDR3 comprises 15 residues. The germline CDR1 and CDR2 sequences are SGDLS and YYNGEE. The CDR3 loop reads CASSVGSADYNEQFF.

The chain carries TRBV24-1 and TRBJ1-5; TCRdb's D call, TRBD1, is unchecked because there is no DNA. This CDR3 has 14 amino acids. Germline-derived CDR1 and CDR2 are KGHDR and SFDVKD. CDR3 sequence: CATRPRDSNQPQHF.

The chain is built from TRBV7-9 and TRBJ1-5. This CDR3 contains 16 residues. Per the germline V gene, CDR1 is SEHNR and CDR2 is FQNEAQ (reference sequence). CDR3 loop: CASSLGLVDISQPQHF.

The gene calls are TRBV5-1 and TRBJ2-5; with no DNA, the TCRdb D assignment of TRBD2 cannot be verified. This CDR3 has 14 residues. CDR1 is SGHRS and CDR2 is YFSETQ in the germline V gene. The CDR3 is CASSLASGEETQYF.

The CDR3 here is CASSDRDIGNTEAFF. The rearrangement links TRBV12-3 or TRBV12-4 to TRBJ1-1; with no DNA, the TCRdb D assignment of TRBD1 cannot be verified. The length of the CDR3 is 15 residues.